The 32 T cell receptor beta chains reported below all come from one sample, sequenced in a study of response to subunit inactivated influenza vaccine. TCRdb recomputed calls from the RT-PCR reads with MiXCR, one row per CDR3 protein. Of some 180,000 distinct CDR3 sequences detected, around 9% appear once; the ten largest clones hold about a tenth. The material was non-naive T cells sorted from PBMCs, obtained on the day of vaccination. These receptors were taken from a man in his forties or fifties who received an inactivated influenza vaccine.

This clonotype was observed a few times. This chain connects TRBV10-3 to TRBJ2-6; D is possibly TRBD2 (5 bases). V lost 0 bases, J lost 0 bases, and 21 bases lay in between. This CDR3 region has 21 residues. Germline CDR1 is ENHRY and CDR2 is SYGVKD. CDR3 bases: TGTGCCATCAGTGAGTCGACGGCGGGTAAAAGGAAATTCTCTGGGGCCAACGTCCTGACTTTC. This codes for CAISESTAGKRKFSGANVLTF.

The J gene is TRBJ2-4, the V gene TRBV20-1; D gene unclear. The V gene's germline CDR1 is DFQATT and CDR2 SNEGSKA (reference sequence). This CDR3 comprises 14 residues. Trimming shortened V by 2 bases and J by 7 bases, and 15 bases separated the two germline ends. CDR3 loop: CSARMDALGNIQYF. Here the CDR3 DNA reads TGCAGTGCTAGAATGGACGCCTTGGGGAACATTCAGTACTTC.

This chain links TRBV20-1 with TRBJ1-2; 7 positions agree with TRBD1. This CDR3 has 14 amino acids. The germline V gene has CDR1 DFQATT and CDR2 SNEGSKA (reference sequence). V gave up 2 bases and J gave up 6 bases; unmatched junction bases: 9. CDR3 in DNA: TGCAGTGCTAGACTCCCGGACAGGAGGAATGGCTACACCTTC. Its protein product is CSARLPDRRNGYTF.

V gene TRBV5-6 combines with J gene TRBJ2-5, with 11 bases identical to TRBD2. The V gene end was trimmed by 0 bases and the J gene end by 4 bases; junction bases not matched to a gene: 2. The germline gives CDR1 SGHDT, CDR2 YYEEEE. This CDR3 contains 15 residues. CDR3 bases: TGTGCCAGCAGCTTGGTAGCGGGAGGGGGAGAGACCCAGTACTTC. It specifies CASSLVAGGGETQYF. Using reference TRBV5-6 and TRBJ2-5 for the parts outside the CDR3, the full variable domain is DAGVTQSPTHLIKTRGQQVTLRCSPKSGHDTVSWYQQALGQGPQFIFQYYEEEERQRGNFPDRFSGHQFPNYSSELNVNALLLGDSALYLCASSLVAGGGETQYFGPGTRLLVL.

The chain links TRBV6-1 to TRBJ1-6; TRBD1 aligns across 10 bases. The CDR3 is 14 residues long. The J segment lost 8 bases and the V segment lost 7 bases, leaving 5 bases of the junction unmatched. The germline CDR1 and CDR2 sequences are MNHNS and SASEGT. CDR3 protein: CASKTGGADSPLHF. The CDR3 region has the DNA TGTGCCAGCAAGACAGGGGGCGCGGATTCACCCCTCCACTTT.

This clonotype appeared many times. The CDR3: CASSLDRADTQYF. The CDR3 nucleotides are TGCGCCAGCAGCTTGGATCGGGCAGATACGCAGTATTTT. The chain joins TRBV5-1 to TRBJ2-3; D not certain. Germline V gene lookup returns CDR1 SGHRS and CDR2 YFSETQ. V dropped 0 bases and J dropped 4 bases, with 6 bases sitting between them. This CDR3 spans 13 amino acids. The full variable domain, with the rest looked up from reference TRBV5-1 and TRBJ2-3, is KAGVTQTPRYLIKTRGQQVTLSCSPISGHRSVSWYQQTPGQGLQFLFEYFSETQRNKGNFPGRFSGRQFSNSRSEMNVSTLELGDSALYLCASSLDRADTQYFGPGTRLTVL.

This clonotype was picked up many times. For the CDR3, the DNA is TGTGCCAGCAGAGGTGTCTACGAGCAGTACTTC. It encodes CASRGVYEQYF. The V call is TRBV2, the J call TRBJ2-7, with D unclear. Trimming took 6 bases from V and 3 from J, leaving 6 bases between them. Germline V gene data show CDR1 as SNHLY and CDR2 as FYNNEI. The CDR3 totals 11 residues.

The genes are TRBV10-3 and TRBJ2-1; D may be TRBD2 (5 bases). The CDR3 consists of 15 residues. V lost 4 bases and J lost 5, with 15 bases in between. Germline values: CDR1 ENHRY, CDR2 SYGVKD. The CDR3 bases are TGTGCCATCAGTGTCGAAGGACTGGGAAACAATGAGCAGTTCTTC. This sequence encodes CAISVEGLGNNEQFF.

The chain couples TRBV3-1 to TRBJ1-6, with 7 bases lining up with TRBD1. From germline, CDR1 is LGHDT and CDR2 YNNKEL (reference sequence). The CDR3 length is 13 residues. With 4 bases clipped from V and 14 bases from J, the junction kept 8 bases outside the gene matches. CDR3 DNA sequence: TGTGCCAGCAGCCCCCGACAGGGTTTAACCCTCCACTTT. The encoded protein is CASSPRQGLTLHF.

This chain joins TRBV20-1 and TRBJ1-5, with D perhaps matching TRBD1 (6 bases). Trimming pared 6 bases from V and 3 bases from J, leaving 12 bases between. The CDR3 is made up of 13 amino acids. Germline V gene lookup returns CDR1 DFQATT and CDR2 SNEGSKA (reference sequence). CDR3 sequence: CSARRDTNQPQHF. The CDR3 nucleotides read TGCAGTGCCAGGAGGGACACCAATCAGCCCCAGCATTTT.

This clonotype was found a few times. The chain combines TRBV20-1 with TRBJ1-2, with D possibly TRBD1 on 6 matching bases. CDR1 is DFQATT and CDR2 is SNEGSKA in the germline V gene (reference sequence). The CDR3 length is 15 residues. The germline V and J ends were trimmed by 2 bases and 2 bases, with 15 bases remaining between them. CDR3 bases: TGCAGTGCTAGATCTGCCCAACAGGGCAACTATGGCTACACCTTC. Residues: CSARSAQQGNYGYTF.

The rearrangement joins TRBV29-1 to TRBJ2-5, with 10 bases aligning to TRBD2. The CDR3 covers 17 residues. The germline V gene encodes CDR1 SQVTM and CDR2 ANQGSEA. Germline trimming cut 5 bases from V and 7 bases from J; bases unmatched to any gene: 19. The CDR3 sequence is CSVSGGALAGDGRTQYF. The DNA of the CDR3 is TGCAGCGTTTCCGGCGGGGCTCTAGCGGGGGACGGGCGGACCCAGTACTTC.

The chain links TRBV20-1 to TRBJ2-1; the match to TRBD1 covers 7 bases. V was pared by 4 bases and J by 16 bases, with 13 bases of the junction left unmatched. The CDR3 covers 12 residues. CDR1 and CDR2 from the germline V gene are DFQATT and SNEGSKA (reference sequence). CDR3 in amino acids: CSAIRGGAVGFF. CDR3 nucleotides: TGCAGTGCTATAAGAGGGGGCGCAGTCGGTTTCTTC.

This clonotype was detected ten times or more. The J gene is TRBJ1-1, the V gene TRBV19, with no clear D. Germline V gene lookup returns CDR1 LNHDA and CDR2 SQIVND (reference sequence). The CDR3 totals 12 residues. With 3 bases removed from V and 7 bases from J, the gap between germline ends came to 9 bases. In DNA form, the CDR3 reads TGTGCCAGTAGTATTTCGGGGTTTGAAGCTTTCTTT. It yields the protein CASSISGFEAFF.

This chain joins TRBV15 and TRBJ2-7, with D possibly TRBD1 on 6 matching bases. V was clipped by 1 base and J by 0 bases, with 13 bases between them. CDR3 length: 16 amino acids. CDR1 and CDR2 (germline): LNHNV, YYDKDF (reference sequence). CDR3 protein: CATSRGYQGSSYEQYF. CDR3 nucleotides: TGTGCCACCAGCAGAGGTTATCAGGGGAGCTCCTACGAGCAGTACTTC.

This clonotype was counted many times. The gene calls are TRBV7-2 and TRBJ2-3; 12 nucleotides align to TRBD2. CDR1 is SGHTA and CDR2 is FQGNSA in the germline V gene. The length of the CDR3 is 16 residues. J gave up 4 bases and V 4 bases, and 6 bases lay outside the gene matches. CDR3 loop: CASSSPGLAGPDTQYF. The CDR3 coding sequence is TGTGCCAGCAGCTCCCCCGGACTAGCGGGACCAGATACGCAGTATTTT.

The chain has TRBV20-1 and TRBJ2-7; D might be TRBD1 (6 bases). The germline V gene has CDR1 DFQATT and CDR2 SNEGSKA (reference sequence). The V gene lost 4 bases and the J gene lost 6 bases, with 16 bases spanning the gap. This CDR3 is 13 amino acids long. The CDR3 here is CSATKGEFVEQYF. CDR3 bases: TGCAGTGCTACTAAGGGGGAGTTCGTCGAGCAGTACTTC.

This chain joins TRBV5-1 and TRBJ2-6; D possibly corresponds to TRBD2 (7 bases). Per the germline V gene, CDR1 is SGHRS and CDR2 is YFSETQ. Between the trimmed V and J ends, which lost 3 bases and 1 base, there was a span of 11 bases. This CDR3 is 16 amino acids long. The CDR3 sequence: CASSSGGTSGANVLTF. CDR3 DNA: TGCGCCAGCAGCTCCGGGGGGACATCTGGGGCCAACGTCCTGACTTTC. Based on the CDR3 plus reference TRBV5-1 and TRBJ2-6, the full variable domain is KAGVTQTPRYLIKTRGQQVTLSCSPISGHRSVSWYQQTPGQGLQFLFEYFSETQRNKGNFPGRFSGRQFSNSRSEMNVSTLELGDSALYLCASSSGGTSGANVLTFGAGSRLTVL.

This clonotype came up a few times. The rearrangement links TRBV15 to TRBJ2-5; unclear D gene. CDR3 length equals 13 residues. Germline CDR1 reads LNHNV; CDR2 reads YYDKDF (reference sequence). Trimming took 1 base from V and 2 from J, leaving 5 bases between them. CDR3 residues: CATSRVIQETQYF. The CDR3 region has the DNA TGTGCCACCAGCAGAGTGATTCAAGAGACCCAGTACTTC.

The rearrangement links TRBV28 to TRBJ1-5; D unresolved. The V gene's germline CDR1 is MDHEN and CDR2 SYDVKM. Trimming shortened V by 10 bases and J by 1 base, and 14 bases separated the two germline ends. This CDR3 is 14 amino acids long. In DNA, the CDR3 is TGTGCCACCAAAGACGCGGCGAGCAATCAGCCCCAGCATTTT. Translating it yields CATKDAASNQPQHF.

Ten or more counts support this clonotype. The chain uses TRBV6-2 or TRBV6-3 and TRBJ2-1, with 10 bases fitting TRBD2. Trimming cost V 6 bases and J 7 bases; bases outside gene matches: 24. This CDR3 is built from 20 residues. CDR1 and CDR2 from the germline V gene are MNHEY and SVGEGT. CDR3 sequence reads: CASRRPGQQSTSGASNEQFF. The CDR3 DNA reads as TGTGCCAGCAGACGCCCGGGACAGCAATCAACTAGCGGGGCGTCGAATGAGCAGTTCTTC.

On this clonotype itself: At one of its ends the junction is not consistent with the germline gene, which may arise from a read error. CDR3 loop: CASSQEKDQNF. In DNA, the CDR3 is TGTGCCAGCAGCCAAGAGAAGGACCAAAACTTT. This chain connects TRBV4-2 to TRBJ1-1; no clear D gene. Germline CDR1 LGHNA, CDR2 YNFKEQ. This CDR3 is built from 11 residues.

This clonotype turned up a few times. The CDR3 loop is CASRREGQPQHF. The DNA of the CDR3 is TGTGCCAGCAGGAGGGAAGGTCAGCCCCAGCATTTT. J is TRBJ1-5 and V is TRBV6-2 or TRBV6-3; D is ambiguous. Germline CDR1 reads MNHEY; CDR2 reads SVGEGT. V was clipped by 6 bases and J by 6 bases, with 9 bases between them. There are 12 residues in the CDR3.

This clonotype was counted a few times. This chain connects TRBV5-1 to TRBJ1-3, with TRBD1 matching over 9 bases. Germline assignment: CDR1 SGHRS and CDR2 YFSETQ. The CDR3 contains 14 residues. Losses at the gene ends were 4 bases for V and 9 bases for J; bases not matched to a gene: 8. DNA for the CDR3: TGCGCCAGCAGCGCGGGACAGGGTGACGGCACCATATATTTT. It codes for CASSAGQGDGTIYF.

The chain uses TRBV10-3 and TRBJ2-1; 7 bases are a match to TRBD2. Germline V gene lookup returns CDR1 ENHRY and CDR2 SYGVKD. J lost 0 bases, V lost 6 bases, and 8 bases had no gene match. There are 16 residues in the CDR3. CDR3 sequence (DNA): TGTGCCATCAGGGGGAATAGCGGGTACTCCTACAATGAGCAGTTCTTC. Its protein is CAIRGNSGYSYNEQFF.

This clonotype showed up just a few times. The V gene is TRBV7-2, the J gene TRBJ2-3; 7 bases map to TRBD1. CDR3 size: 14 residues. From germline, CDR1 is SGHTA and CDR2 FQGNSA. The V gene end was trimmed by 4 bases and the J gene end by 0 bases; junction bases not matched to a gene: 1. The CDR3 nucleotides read TGTGCCAGCAGCTGGACAGGTAGCACAGATACGCAGTATTTT. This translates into CASSWTGSTDTQYF.

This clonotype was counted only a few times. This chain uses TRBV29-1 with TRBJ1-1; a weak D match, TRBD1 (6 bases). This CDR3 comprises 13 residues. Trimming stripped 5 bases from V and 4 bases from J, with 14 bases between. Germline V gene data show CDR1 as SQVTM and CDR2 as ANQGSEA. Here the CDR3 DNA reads TGCAGCGTTTCCGAGGGGGGACCCACTGAAGCTTTCTTT. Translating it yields CSVSEGGPTEAFF.

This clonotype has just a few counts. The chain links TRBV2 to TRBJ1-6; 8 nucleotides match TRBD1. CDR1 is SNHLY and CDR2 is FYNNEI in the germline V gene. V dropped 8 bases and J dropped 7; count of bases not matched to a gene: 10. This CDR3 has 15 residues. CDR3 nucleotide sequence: TGTGCCAGCGGTACACAGGGGGGAATAAATTCACCCCTCCACTTT. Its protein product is CASGTQGGINSPLHF.

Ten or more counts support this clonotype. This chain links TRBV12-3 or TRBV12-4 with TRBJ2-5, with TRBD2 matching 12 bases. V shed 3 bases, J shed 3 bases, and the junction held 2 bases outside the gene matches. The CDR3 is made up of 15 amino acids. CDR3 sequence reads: CASSFSSGGEETQYF. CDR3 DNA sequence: TGTGCCAGCAGTTTTTCTAGCGGGGGGGAAGAGACCCAGTACTTC.

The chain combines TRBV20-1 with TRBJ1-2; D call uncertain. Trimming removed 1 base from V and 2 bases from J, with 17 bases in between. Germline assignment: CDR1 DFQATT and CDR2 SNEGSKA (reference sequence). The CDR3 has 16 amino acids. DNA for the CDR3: TGCAGTGCTAGAGGAAGCGGATTGGTAGGAAACTATGGCTACACCTTC. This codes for CSARGSGLVGNYGYTF.

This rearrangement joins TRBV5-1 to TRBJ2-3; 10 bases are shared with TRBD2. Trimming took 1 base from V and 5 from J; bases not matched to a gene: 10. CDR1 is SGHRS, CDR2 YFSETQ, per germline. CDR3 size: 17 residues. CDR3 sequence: CASSLTAGAGGLDTQYF. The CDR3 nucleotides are TGCGCCAGCAGCTTGACCGCCGGAGCGGGGGGGTTAGATACGCAGTATTTT.

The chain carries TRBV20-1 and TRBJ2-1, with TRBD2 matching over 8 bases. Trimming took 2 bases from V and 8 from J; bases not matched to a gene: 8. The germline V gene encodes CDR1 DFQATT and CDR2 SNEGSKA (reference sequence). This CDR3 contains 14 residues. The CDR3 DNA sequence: TGCAGTGCTAGACTCGGCGGGAGGAGTGATGAGCAGTTCTTC. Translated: CSARLGGRSDEQFF.